The 15 T cell receptor beta chains in this list originate from one sample, sequenced in a study of cytomegalovirus exposure and HLA in healthy donors. PCR amplification relied on 60 Vbeta primers (plus 13 Jbeta primers). The repertoire was sequenced with immunoSEQ multiplex PCR; TCRdb's copy has only in-frame clones and lacks some. The data contain 100,000 to 150,000 clones, around 75% of them singletons. The sequencing input was PBMCs. These receptors all stem from a woman between 45 and 65 years old in good health and CMV-seronegative.

The V and J genes are TRBV10-3 and TRBJ2-1; TRBD2 matches 7 bases. CDR1 and CDR2 (germline): ENHRY, SYGVKD. J lost 2 bases, V lost 0 bases, and 4 bases had no gene match. The CDR3 runs 16 residues. For the CDR3, the DNA is TGTGCCATCAGTGAGTCAGTCGCGGGAGCCTACAATGAGCAGTTCTTC. Amino acid sequence: CAISESVAGAYNEQFF.

This clone was picked up a small number of times. The rearrangement links TRBV29-1 to TRBJ1-1; 8 bases align to TRBD1. The CDR3 loop spans 14 amino acids. The germline V gene has CDR1 SQVTM and CDR2 ANQGSEA. V trimming: 7 bases; J trimming: 5 bases; junction bases outside the gene matches: 12. Written as DNA, the CDR3 is TGCAGCGCCAACAATCAGGGGGCTGGAACTGAAGCTTTCTTT. This translates into CSANNQGAGTEAFF.

This clone has more than one count but fewer than ten. This chain uses TRBV2 with TRBJ1-1, with TRBD1 as a possible D gene (5 bases). The CDR3 has 11 amino acids. With 7 bases removed from V and 5 bases from J, the gap between germline ends came to 8 bases. Looked up from germline, CDR1 is SNHLY and CDR2 is FYNNEI. CDR3 sequence reads: CASMGGTEAFF. DNA for the CDR3: TGTGCCAGCATGGGGGGGACTGAAGCTTTCTTT.

This chain uses TRBV6-1 with TRBJ2-1; D is possibly TRBD2 (6 bases). The CDR3 covers 15 residues. Germline-derived CDR1 and CDR2 are MNHNS and SASEGT. V lost 3 bases, J lost 10 bases, and 19 bases lay in between. CDR3 loop: CASSEPRDSSLEQFF. The CDR3 DNA sequence: TGTGCCAGCAGTGAGCCCCGGGACTCCTCATTGGAGCAGTTCTTC.

This clone was detected a few times. The chain joins TRBV28 to TRBJ1-1, with 7 nucleotides matching TRBD1. This CDR3 is 10 amino acids long. The germline V gene encodes CDR1 MDHEN and CDR2 SYDVKM. V lost 8 bases to trimming and J lost 11 bases; unmatched junction nucleotides: 5. CDR3 nucleotide sequence: TGTGCCAGCGGCAGGGGGAGGGCTTTCTTT. Its translation: CASGRGRAFF.

The J gene is TRBJ2-7, the V gene TRBV6-5, with TRBD1 matching over 10 bases. CDR1 and CDR2 from the germline V gene are MNHEY and SVGAGI. CDR3 length: 15 amino acids. V trimming: 0 bases; J trimming: 2 bases; junction bases outside the gene matches: 1. CDR3 sequence reads: CASSYSDRGPYEQYF. Here the CDR3 DNA reads TGTGCCAGCAGTTACTCCGACAGGGGGCCCTACGAGCAGTACTTC.

The rearrangement links TRBV5-4 to TRBJ2-3, with D possibly being TRBD2 (5 bases). V was trimmed by 4 bases and J by 5 bases, leaving 11 bases between them. The V gene's germline CDR1 is SGHNT and CDR2 YYREEE (reference sequence). The CDR3 runs to 13 residues. The CDR3 DNA is TGTGCCAGCAGCACCCAACTAGAAGATACGCAGTATTTT. This translates into CASSTQLEDTQYF.

The rearrangement links TRBV5-6 to TRBJ2-1, with D perhaps matching TRBD2 (6 bases). Germline V CDR1 and CDR2: SGHDT, YYEEEE. This CDR3 comprises 14 residues. The germline V and J ends were trimmed by 6 bases and 8 bases, with 18 bases remaining between them. The CDR3 DNA follows: TGTGCCAGCACCCAGGACGGGGGATACCATGAGCAGTTCTTC. Its translation: CASTQDGGYHEQFF.

This clone showed up just a few times. The chain links TRBV12-5 to TRBJ2-7; 7 bases are shared with TRBD2. Germline CDR1 and CDR2: LGHNT and FRNRAP. The ends lost 7 bases at V and 5 bases at J; junction bases unmatched: 5. This CDR3 spans 12 amino acids. As DNA, the CDR3 is TGTGCTAGTGCGTGGGAGGGCCACGAGCAGTACTTC. As protein: CASAWEGHEQYF.

The chain joins TRBV27 to TRBJ1-6; 7 nucleotides align to TRBD1. Germline V CDR1 and CDR2: MNHEY, SMNVEV (reference sequence). The V segment lost 10 bases and the J segment 9 bases; nucleotides outside the gene matches: 15. The CDR3 covers 15 residues. CDR3 in DNA: TGTGCCACAGCCACCCCCCGGGACAGCAGTTCACCCCTCCACTTT. Translating gives CATATPRDSSSPLHF.

The chain carries TRBV30 and TRBJ1-3; D remains ambiguous. The CDR3 is made up of 17 amino acids. The ends were cut back, 3 bases at V and 2 bases at J, with 20 bases in the middle. Germline V CDR1 and CDR2: GTSNPN, SVGIG (reference sequence). The CDR3 loop is CAWRPKRENRPGNTIYF. The CDR3 nucleotides are TGTGCCTGGAGGCCGAAACGGGAGAATAGGCCTGGAAACACCATATATTTT.

This sequence joins TRBV18 and TRBJ2-3, with 12 bases that match TRBD1. The germline gives CDR1 KGHSH, CDR2 LQKENI. The CDR3 sequence is 18 residues long. V lost 1 base and J lost 5; bases outside the gene matches: 10. This CDR3 reads CASSPLLPGQGAGDTQYF. DNA of the CDR3: TGTGCCAGCTCACCACTACTGCCGGGACAGGGGGCGGGAGATACGCAGTATTTT.

This chain uses TRBV4-3 with TRBJ2-7; D gene ambiguous. Germline V CDR1 and CDR2: LGHNA, YSLEER. This CDR3 has 14 residues. The V and J ends lost 0 bases and 5 bases respectively, with 11 bases between them. The CDR3 loop is CASSQDLARDEQYF. The CDR3 DNA reads TGCGCCAGCAGCCAAGACCTGGCTCGGGACGAGCAGTACTTC.

As for this clone: Other DNA variants within this sample encode the same CDR3. The chain recombines TRBV7-9 with TRBJ2-7; unclear D gene. Between the trimmed V and J ends, which lost 4 bases and 1 base, there was a span of 5 bases. The germline gives CDR1 SEHNR, CDR2 FQNEAQ (reference sequence). The CDR3 runs 12 residues. The DNA for the CDR3 is TGTGCCAGCAGCTCTTTATCCTACGAGCAGTACTTC. Amino acid sequence: CASSSLSYEQYF.

V is TRBV30 and J is TRBJ2-1; D might be TRBD1 (5 bases). The germline CDR1 and CDR2 sequences are GTSNPN and SVGIG (reference sequence). The length of the CDR3 is 14 residues. Trimming removed 0 bases from V and 3 bases from J, with 9 bases in between. CDR3 coding DNA: TGTGCCTGGAGTGTGTTGACAGACTACAATGAGCAGTTCTTC. It is translated as CAWSVLTDYNEQFF.